This TCR beta chain was recorded in a study of blood T cell repertoires in COVID-19. Whole-study context: Sources were T cells, B-cell-depleted T cells, or PBMCs; the material itself was cDNA or gDNA.

Original processing methods: By means of reference gene primer amplification, nucleated cell counts were estimated. Data came from immunoSEQ multiplex PCR; TCRdb stores just in-frame clones and leaves some out. That table furnishes V, J and clone size, whereas the DNA furnished D and trimming. The sample has 130,000 or so clones; under 85% are singletons. Trimming took off 5 bases at V and 2 bases at J, with 15 bases between the two ends. The germline gives CDR1 SGHTA, CDR2 FQGNSA. The CDR3 spans 15 residues. The source is a woman aged 60-75 years with acute or convalescent COVID-19. Specimen: peripheral blood. The chain links TRBV7-2 to TRBJ1-1; unclear D gene. For the CDR3, the DNA is TGTGCCAGCAGCACATCCGCCGTTACCAACACTGAAGCTTTCTTT. Its protein is CASSTSAVTNTEAFF.